This T cell receptor (beta chain) was sequenced for a study of cytomegalovirus exposure and HLA in healthy donors. The PCR had 60 Vbeta and 13 Jbeta primers. The table came from immunoSEQ multiplex PCR; TCRdb's copy has only in-frame clones and leaves some out. Here the sample spans 37,000 or so clones, 70% to 85% being singletons. V dropped 5 bases and J dropped 2 bases, with 10 bases sitting between them. Germline V lookup: CDR1 MNHEY, CDR2 SMNVEV (reference sequence). The CDR3 totals 15 residues. Input material: PBMCs. The receptor was isolated from a man younger than 45 in good health and CMV-seronegative. The chain joins TRBV27 to TRBJ1-6, with D maybe TRBD1 (6 bases). The CDR3 region is CASSTGNPYNSPLHF. In DNA, the CDR3 is TGTGCCAGCAGTACAGGGAACCCCTATAATTCACCCCTCCACTTT.